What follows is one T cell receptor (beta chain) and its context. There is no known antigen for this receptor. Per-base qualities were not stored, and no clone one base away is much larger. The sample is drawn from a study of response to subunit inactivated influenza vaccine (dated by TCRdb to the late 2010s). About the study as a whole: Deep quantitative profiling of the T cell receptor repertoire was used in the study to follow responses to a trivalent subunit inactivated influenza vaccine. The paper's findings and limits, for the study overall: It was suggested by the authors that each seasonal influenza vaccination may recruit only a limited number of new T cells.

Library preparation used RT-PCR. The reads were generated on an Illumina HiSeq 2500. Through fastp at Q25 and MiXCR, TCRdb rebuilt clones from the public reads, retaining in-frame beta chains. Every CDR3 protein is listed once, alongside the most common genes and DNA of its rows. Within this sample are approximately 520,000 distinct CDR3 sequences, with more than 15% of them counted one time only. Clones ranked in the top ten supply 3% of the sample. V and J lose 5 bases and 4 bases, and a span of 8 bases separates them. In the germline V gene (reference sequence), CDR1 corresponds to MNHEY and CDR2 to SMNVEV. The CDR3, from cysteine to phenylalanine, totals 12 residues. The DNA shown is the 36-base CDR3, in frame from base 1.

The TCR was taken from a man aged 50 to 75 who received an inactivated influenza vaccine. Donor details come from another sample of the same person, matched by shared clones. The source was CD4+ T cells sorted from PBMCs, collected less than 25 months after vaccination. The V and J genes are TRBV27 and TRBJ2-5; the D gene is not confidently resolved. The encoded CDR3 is CASSILRETQYF. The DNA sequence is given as TGTGCCAGCAGTATCCTCAGAGAGACCCAGTACTTC.